The 16 T cell receptor beta chains given below trace back to one sample, sequenced in a study of blood T cell repertoires in COVID-19. This table comes from immunoSEQ multiplex PCR, and its TCRdb copy is limited to in-frame clones, with some not included. Altogether more than 100,000 clones are present, roughly 84% being singletons, with the ten largest covering about 4%. The sample taken for sequencing was PBMCs or T cells enriched from blood (not recorded which). The receptors derive from a woman aged 25-40 years who had recovered from COVID-19.

The rearrangement uses TRBV2 and TRBJ1-2; perhaps TRBD1 as D (6 bases). The length of the CDR3 is 13 residues. Per the germline V gene, CDR1 is SNHLY and CDR2 is FYNNEI. Trimming left V 2 bases short and J 7 bases short, with 11 bases between. The DNA for the CDR3 is TGTGCCAGCAGTGAAAAGCAGGGGAGTGGCTACACCTTC. Translation gives CASSEKQGSGYTF. The full variable domain, its missing parts supplied by reference TRBV2 and TRBJ1-2, is EPEVTQTPSHQVTQMGQEVILRCVPISNHLYFYWYRQILGQKVEFLVSFYNNEISEKSEIFDDQFSVERPDGSNFTLKIRSTKLEDSAMYFCASSEKQGSGYTFGSGTRLTVV.

This clone was counted many times. V is TRBV28 and J is TRBJ1-1, with 9 bases lining up with TRBD1. CDR3 length: 13 amino acids. V shed 6 bases, J shed 6 bases, and the junction held 5 bases outside the gene matches. Germline values: CDR1 MDHEN, CDR2 SYDVKM. The CDR3 here is CASSRDRVSEAFF. The CDR3 nucleotides are TGTGCCAGCAGCAGGGACAGGGTTTCTGAAGCTTTCTTT.

The V and J genes are TRBV14 and TRBJ1-1; D is perhaps TRBD1 (5 bases). CDR3 length equals 13 residues. Germline-derived CDR1 and CDR2 are SGHDN and FVKESK. V gave up 8 bases and J gave up 4 bases, with 14 bases separating them. CDR3: CASGRDMGTEAFF. CDR3 bases: TGTGCCAGCGGCAGGGATATGGGCACTGAAGCTTTCTTT. The whole variable domain, remainder taken from reference TRBV14 and TRBJ1-1, is EAGVTQFPSHSVIEKGQTVTLRCDPISGHDNLYWYRRVMGKEIKFLLHFVKESKQDESGMPNNRFLAERTGGTYSTLKVQPAELEDSGVYFCASGRDMGTEAFFGQGTRLTVV.

A few counts support this clone. The CDR3 region is CSADGASGYNEQFF. The CDR3 region has the DNA TGCAGCGCGGATGGGGCTTCTGGGTACAATGAGCAGTTCTTC. The genes are TRBV29-1 and TRBJ2-1, with TRBD1 as a possible D gene (5 bases). Trimming shortened V by 7 bases and J by 4 bases, and 17 bases separated the two germline ends. Germline assignment: CDR1 SQVTM and CDR2 ANQGSEA. CDR3 length: 14 amino acids.

V gene TRBV21-1 combines with J gene TRBJ2-7; the D segment call TRBD1 is taken from the table without a DNA check. TRBV21-1 counts as a pseudogene. This CDR3 comprises 13 residues. CDR3 coding DNA: TGTGCCAGCAGCAAGACAGGGCTTCACGAGCAGTACTTC. Translated: CASSKTGLHEQYF.

The chain combines TRBV7-6 with TRBJ2-7, with TRBD2 matching 7 bases. The ends lost 4 bases at V and 4 bases at J; junction bases unmatched: 10. The germline CDR1 and CDR2 sequences are SGHVS and FNYEAQ. This CDR3 is 15 amino acids long. For the CDR3, the DNA is TGTGCCAGCAGCTGGGGGGAGGGAGGGCAGTACGAGCAGTACTTC. Its protein product is CASSWGEGGQYEQYF.

This clone was observed a handful of times. V and J are TRBV5-1 and TRBJ1-3; D remains ambiguous. CDR1 SGHRS and CDR2 YFSETQ come from the germline V gene. The V end was cut by 2 bases, the J end by 0 bases, with 9 bases between. This CDR3 spans 15 amino acids. The CDR3 sequence is CASSFGGVSGNTIYF. The CDR3 bases are TGCGCCAGCAGCTTTGGAGGTGTCTCTGGAAACACCATATATTTT.

This clone was seen a handful of times. The chain uses TRBV27 and TRBJ2-6; 12 bases are shared with TRBD2. Germline V gene lookup returns CDR1 MNHEY and CDR2 SMNVEV (reference sequence). V lost 5 bases, J lost 3 bases, and 5 bases stayed unmatched. The CDR3 has 17 residues. In nucleotides, the CDR3 is TGTGCCAGCAGTCCCAGACTAGCGGGAGTTGGGGCCAACGTCCTGACTTTC. As protein: CASSPRLAGVGANVLTF.

The CDR3 nucleotides are TGTGCCAGCTCACCAACCGGGACAGCCAACAATGAGCAGTTCTTC. As protein: CASSPTGTANNEQFF. The V gene is TRBV18, the J gene TRBJ2-1; 7 bases map to TRBD1. The CDR3 loop spans 15 amino acids. CDR1 and CDR2 (germline): KGHSH, LQKENI. Trimming cost V 2 bases and J 5 bases; bases outside gene matches: 6.

The chain joins TRBV10-3 to TRBJ2-2; D unresolved. The length of the CDR3 is 12 residues. V was clipped by 7 bases and J by 1 base, with 4 bases between them. CDR1 ENHRY and CDR2 SYGVKD come from the germline V gene. CDR3 in DNA: TGTGCCATCAATAAGAACACCGGGGAGCTGTTTTTT. Amino acids: CAINKNTGELFF.

The chain links TRBV7-9 to TRBJ2-4, with 7 bases aligning to TRBD1. The CDR3 contains 15 residues. The ends lost 3 bases at V and 3 bases at J; junction bases unmatched: 5. Germline CDR1 is SEHNR and CDR2 is FQNEAQ (reference sequence). CDR3 sequence (DNA): TGTGCCAGCAGCTTTGGGACAGTTGGCAAAAACATTCAGTACTTC. As protein: CASSFGTVGKNIQYF.

This clone came up many times. V and J are TRBV9 and TRBJ2-7; 9 bases are shared with TRBD2. CDR3 length: 14 residues. Germline CDR1 reads SGDLS; CDR2 reads YYNGEE. J lost 4 bases, V lost 3 bases, and 5 bases had no gene match. The CDR3 sequence is CASSASGTGYEQYF. The CDR3 DNA reads as TGTGCCAGCAGCGCTAGCGGGACGGGGTACGAGCAGTACTTC.

The V call is TRBV4-1, the J call TRBJ1-3; TRBD1 might be the D (5 bases). This CDR3 is 18 amino acids long. Looked up from germline, CDR1 is MGHRA and CDR2 is YSYEKL. Trimming cost V 0 bases and J 0 bases, with 15 bases left between them. The CDR3 is CASSQDRRRGRSGNTIYF. DNA for the CDR3: TGCGCCAGCAGCCAAGATCGGCGGAGGGGCCGCTCTGGAAACACCATATATTTT.

The chain joins TRBV7-9 to TRBJ1-2; D ambiguous. The germline V gene encodes CDR1 SEHNR and CDR2 FQNEAQ (reference sequence). The CDR3 extends over 14 amino acids. V was cut by 6 bases and J by 4 bases, with 15 bases left in between. This chain's CDR3 is CASSPGQPPYGYTF. CDR3 DNA: TGTGCCAGCAGTCCAGGTCAACCCCCCTATGGCTACACCTTC.

This clone was detected once. The V gene is TRBV19, the J gene TRBJ2-2; TRBD2 is a possible D gene (7 bases). Between the trimmed V and J ends, which lost 9 bases and 6 bases, there was a span of 20 bases. CDR1 LNHDA and CDR2 SQIVND come from the germline V gene (reference sequence). This CDR3 spans 15 amino acids. In DNA form, the CDR3 reads TGTGCCAGCTCAAGGGGGGGCCAATGGGCCGGGGAGCTGTTTTTT. Amino acids: CASSRGGQWAGELFF.

The chain links TRBV6-5 to TRBJ1-1; D might be TRBD1 (6 bases). V dropped 6 bases and J dropped 1 base, with 15 bases sitting between them. This CDR3 is 15 amino acids long. Germline V gene lookup returns CDR1 MNHEY and CDR2 SVGAGI. The CDR3 nucleotides are TGTGCCAGCAGACAACAGGGTGTACGGAACACTGAAGCTTTCTTT. This codes for CASRQQGVRNTEAFF.